What follows describes a single T cell receptor (beta chain). The antigen remains undetermined. This record belongs to a study of T-cell memory formation after mild COVID-19. Broader study findings: Cross-reactive memory seemingly joined, as some responding clones were found in pre-infection memory.

The length of the CDR3 is 15 residues. Trimming pared 3 bases from V and 4 bases from J, leaving 11 bases between. Per the germline V gene, CDR1 is KGHDR and CDR2 is SFDVKD. Each CDR3 protein is one row after TCRdb ran MiXCR on the 5' RACE reads. The sample yields around 370,000 distinct CDR3 sequences, approximately 21% seen once. The source material was PBMCs or a T cell subset sorted from them (not recorded which). This clonotype was obtained from an adult woman who had mild COVID-19 (a few samples of this study predate the infection). Cell type and time point are not known. The chain recombines TRBV24-1 with TRBJ2-2; no clear D. The CDR3 sequence is CATSDPGEATGELFF. In nucleotides, the CDR3 is TGTGCCACCAGTGATCCCGGTGAAGCCACCGGGGAGCTGTTTTTT.